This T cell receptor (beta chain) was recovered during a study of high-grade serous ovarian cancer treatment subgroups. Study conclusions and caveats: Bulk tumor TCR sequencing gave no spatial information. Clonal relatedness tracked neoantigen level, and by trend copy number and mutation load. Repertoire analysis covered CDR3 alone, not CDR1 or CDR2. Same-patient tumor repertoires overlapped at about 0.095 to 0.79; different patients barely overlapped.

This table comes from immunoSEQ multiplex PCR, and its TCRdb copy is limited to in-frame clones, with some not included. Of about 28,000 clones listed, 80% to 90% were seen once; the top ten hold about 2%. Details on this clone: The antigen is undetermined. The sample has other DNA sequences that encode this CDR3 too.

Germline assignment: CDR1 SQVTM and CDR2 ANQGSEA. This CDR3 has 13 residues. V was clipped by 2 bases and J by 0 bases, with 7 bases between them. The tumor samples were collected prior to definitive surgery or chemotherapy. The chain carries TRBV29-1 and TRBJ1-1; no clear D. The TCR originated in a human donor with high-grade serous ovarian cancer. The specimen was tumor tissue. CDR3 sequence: CSVESGLNTEAFF. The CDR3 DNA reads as TGCAGCGTTGAATCGGGGTTGAACACTGAAGCTTTCTTT.